The 30 T cell receptor beta chains listed next were all sequenced from one sample in a study of OX40 agonist ivuxolimab in advanced cancers. The protocol was immunoSEQ multiplex PCR, while the TCRdb copy is restricted to in-frame clones and leaves out a portion. The data show 90,000 or so clones, roughly 89% seen once. Sequencing used CD4+ or CD8+ T cells sorted from blood, obtained in a trial of the OX40 agonist ivuxolimab. The receptors originated from an adult with an advanced solid tumor such as melanoma, head and neck, liver or kidney cancer.

The genes are TRBV7-9 and TRBJ1-5, with D possibly matching TRBD1 (5 bases). The ends were cut back, 3 bases at V and 8 bases at J, with 11 bases in the middle. CDR3 size: 13 residues. Germline CDR1 reads SEHNR; CDR2 reads FQNEAQ (reference sequence). CDR3 protein: CASSLTPDKPQHF. The CDR3 DNA is TGTGCCAGCAGCTTGACCCCGGACAAGCCCCAGCATTTT.

The chain links TRBV19 to TRBJ1-3, with 11 bases fitting TRBD1. CDR1 is LNHDA, CDR2 SQIVND, per germline (reference sequence). The V and J ends lost 4 bases and 0 bases, in that order; junction bases with no gene match: 2. The CDR3 loop spans 16 amino acids. As DNA, the CDR3 is TGTGCCAGTAGTAGGGGACAGGGGGTCTCTGGAAACACCATATATTTT. Its translation: CASSRGQGVSGNTIYF.

V is TRBV28 and J is TRBJ1-1, with D hard to call. The CDR3 runs 13 residues. Trimming pared 8 bases from V and 4 bases from J, leaving 14 bases between. Germline lookup yields CDR1 MDHEN and CDR2 SYDVKM. DNA for the CDR3: TGTGCCAGCTTTTTTACGCGGGGCACTGAAGCTTTCTTT. Translated: CASFFTRGTEAFF.

The V call is TRBV30, the J call TRBJ2-7; D tentatively reads TRBD1 or TRBD2 (5 bases each). Germline values: CDR1 GTSNPN, CDR2 SVGIG (reference sequence). The CDR3 runs to 14 residues. V gave up 3 bases and J gave up 2 bases, with 14 bases separating them. The CDR3 sequence is CAWSDTWGPYEQYF. CDR3 DNA: TGTGCCTGGAGCGATACTTGGGGACCCTACGAGCAGTACTTC.

The rearrangement uses TRBV19 and TRBJ2-3; 11 bases are shared with TRBD2. V dropped 7 bases and J dropped 2; count of bases not matched to a gene: 8. CDR1 and CDR2 from the germline V gene are LNHDA and SQIVND (reference sequence). The CDR3 runs 16 residues. The CDR3 is CASNPLAGADTDTQYF. The CDR3 nucleotides are TGTGCCAGTAACCCACTAGCGGGAGCAGACACAGATACGCAGTATTTT.

This rearrangement joins TRBV28 to TRBJ1-4; D gene ambiguous. The V gene's germline CDR1 is MDHEN and CDR2 SYDVKM. Trimming left V 2 bases short and J 5 bases short, with 9 bases between. This CDR3 contains 14 residues. This chain's CDR3 is CASSLEGMNEKLFF. The CDR3 nucleotides read TGTGCCAGCAGTTTAGAGGGCATGAATGAAAAACTGTTTTTT.

The rearrangement links TRBV19 to TRBJ1-4; the D gene is possibly TRBD1 (6 bases). Germline V gene data show CDR1 as LNHDA and CDR2 as SQIVND (reference sequence). This CDR3 spans 16 amino acids. The V gene lost 3 bases and the J gene lost 8 bases, with 19 bases spanning the gap. Here the CDR3 reads CASSMTSFQGREKLFF. For the CDR3, the DNA is TGTGCCAGTAGTATGACGTCCTTCCAGGGGAGAGAAAAACTGTTTTTT.

The CDR3 is CSVGTSDETQYF. The CDR3 DNA follows: TGCAGCGTTGGGACTAGCGACGAGACCCAGTACTTC. The chain has TRBV29-1 and TRBJ2-5, with 9 bases aligning to TRBD2. The V gene end was trimmed by 4 bases and the J gene end by 5 bases; junction bases not matched to a gene: 2. Germline V gives CDR1 SQVTM, CDR2 ANQGSEA. The CDR3 is 12 residues long.

This clone was observed a single time. The CDR3 sequence is CASRRGSSHYNEQFF. The CDR3 DNA reads TGTGCCAGCAGGCGCGGGAGCTCGCACTACAATGAGCAGTTCTTC. The chain joins TRBV7-2 to TRBJ2-1; 7 bases line up with TRBD2. Germline V lookup: CDR1 SGHTA, CDR2 FQGNSA. The CDR3 loop spans 15 amino acids. With V trimmed by 6 bases and J by 3 bases, 8 bases remained unmatched. Filled out from reference TRBV7-2 and TRBJ2-1, the complete variable domain reads GAGVSQSPSNKVTEKGKDVELRCDPISGHTALYWYRQSLGQGLEFLIYFQGNSAPDKSGLPSDRFSAERTGGSVSTLTIQRTQQEDSAVYLCASRRGSSHYNEQFFGPGTRLTVL.

By share of the sample, this clone is medium-sized. V usage is TRBV5-6 and J usage is TRBJ1-1; D is unresolved. The ends were cut back, 0 bases at V and 1 base at J, with 10 bases in the middle. The CDR3 extends over 15 amino acids. Germline CDR1 is SGHDT and CDR2 is YYEEEE. CDR3 sequence reads: CASSLASEWNTEAFF. The DNA of the CDR3 is TGTGCCAGCAGCTTGGCCTCAGAATGGAACACTGAAGCTTTCTTT.

V and J are TRBV20-1 and TRBJ2-5; D gene unclear. The V and J ends lost 2 bases and 0 bases respectively, with 1 base between them. The CDR3 runs 11 residues. Per germline, CDR1 DFQATT and CDR2 SNEGSKA (reference sequence). The CDR3 DNA sequence: TGCAGTGCTAGAAACCAAGAGACCCAGTACTTC. This translates into CSARNQETQYF.

The V gene is TRBV25-1, the J gene TRBJ1-2, with 7 bases that match TRBD1. V shed 7 bases, J shed 0 bases, and the junction held 2 bases outside the gene matches. From germline, CDR1 is MGHDK and CDR2 SYGVNS. There are 13 residues in the CDR3. The CDR3 reads CASKGATNYGYTF. The DNA of the CDR3 is TGTGCCAGCAAGGGGGCTACTAACTATGGCTACACCTTC.

The chain joins TRBV27 to TRBJ2-7; the match to TRBD1 covers 9 bases. The CDR3 length is 18 residues. Germline loops: CDR1 MNHEY, CDR2 SMNVEV (reference sequence). The V and J ends lost 2 bases and 0 bases, in that order; junction bases with no gene match: 11. The DNA for the CDR3 is TGTGCCAGCAGTTTAAGGACAGGGGCCCCCCGCAGCTCCTACGAGCAGTACTTC. It is translated as CASSLRTGAPRSSYEQYF.

The chain joins TRBV21-1 to TRBJ2-3; TRBD2 is taken as the D call from the table, unchecked against the DNA. TRBV21-1 is assigned pseudogene status. There are 18 residues in the CDR3. CDR3 sequence reads: CASSKALSSGTSTDTQYF. CDR3 DNA sequence: TGTGCCAGCAGCAAAGCGCTTTCTAGCGGGACTAGCACAGATACGCAGTATTTT.

The V and J genes are TRBV11-3 and TRBJ2-5; no definite D call. Trimming pared 3 bases from V and 7 bases from J, leaving 9 bases between. From germline, CDR1 is SGHNT and CDR2 YENEEA. This CDR3 has 12 residues. CDR3 sequence: CASSLTRGTQYF. CDR3 sequence (DNA): TGTGCCAGCAGCTTGACCCGAGGGACCCAGTACTTC.

This clone was seen more than once but under ten times. V usage is TRBV7-9 and J usage is TRBJ2-5; tentatively, D is TRBD1 or TRBD2 (5 bases each). The CDR3 covers 13 residues. Germline V lookup: CDR1 SEHNR, CDR2 FQNEAQ (reference sequence). V shed 5 bases and J shed 4 bases, with 11 bases lying between them. The DNA for the CDR3 is TGTGCCAGCAGCCCTAGGGGACCAGAGACCCAGTACTTC. Its protein is CASSPRGPETQYF.

This rearrangement joins TRBV19 to TRBJ1-4, with TRBD1 matching 8 bases. Germline lookup yields CDR1 LNHDA and CDR2 SQIVND (reference sequence). The CDR3 is made up of 15 amino acids. Trimming removed 7 bases from V and 6 bases from J; junction bases left unmatched: 10. In DNA form, the CDR3 reads TGTGCCAGTACCCCACGGACAGGGCGAGATGAAAAACTGTTTTTT. Amino acids: CASTPRTGRDEKLFF.

The rearrangement joins TRBV7-9 to TRBJ2-3; the D is unclear. The CDR3 is made up of 15 amino acids. Trimming removed 5 bases from V and 2 bases from J, with 14 bases in between. Germline V gene data show CDR1 as SEHNR and CDR2 as FQNEAQ (reference sequence). The CDR3 sequence is CASSLLSPYTDTQYF. The CDR3 DNA sequence: TGTGCCAGCAGCCTGCTATCCCCATACACAGATACGCAGTATTTT.

J is TRBJ1-1 and V is TRBV7-9; no reliable D call. V gave up 2 bases and J gave up 3 bases, with 4 bases separating them. CDR1 SEHNR and CDR2 FQNEAQ come from the germline V gene (reference sequence). This CDR3 is built from 12 residues. The CDR3 sequence is CASSLTYTEAFF. The CDR3 region has the DNA TGTGCCAGCAGCTTAACGTACACTGAAGCTTTCTTT.

J is TRBJ1-2 and V is TRBV5-1; 10 nucleotides match TRBD1. The CDR3 covers 14 residues. CDR1 SGHRS and CDR2 YFSETQ come from the germline V gene. Trimming at V came to 4 bases and at J to 6 bases, leaving 6 bases not matched to a gene. The CDR3 loop is CASSRTGGVDGYTF. The CDR3 DNA reads as TGCGCCAGCAGCCGGACAGGGGGAGTTGATGGCTACACCTTC.

The chain combines TRBV4-2 with TRBJ2-4, with TRBD1 as a possible D gene (5 bases). The CDR3 contains 17 residues. The germline CDR1 and CDR2 sequences are LGHNA and YNFKEQ. Deletions cut 3 bases from V and 1 base from J, with 16 bases between. The CDR3 coding sequence is TGTGCCAGCAGCCAGACTTCAGGGTTTACGGCCAAAAACATTCAGTACTTC. It translates to CASSQTSGFTAKNIQYF.

The chain joins TRBV28 to TRBJ1-5; D remains unclear. The CDR3 sequence is 15 residues long. V was clipped by 6 bases and J by 0 bases, with 12 bases between them. Per the germline V gene, CDR1 is MDHEN and CDR2 is SYDVKM. CDR3 loop: CASRESTYSNQPQHF. The CDR3 DNA reads as TGTGCCAGCAGGGAATCAACATATAGCAATCAGCCCCAGCATTTT.

The chain recombines TRBV14 with TRBJ1-4; D not certain. CDR1 is SGHDN, CDR2 FVKESK, per germline. This CDR3 comprises 16 residues. Trimming took 0 bases from V and 8 from J, leaving 16 bases between them. The CDR3 DNA reads as TGTGCCAGCAGCCAAGAAAGTTTGCCGTCTGGGGAAAAACTGTTTTTT. Its protein is CASSQESLPSGEKLFF.

The CDR3 spells CASSPLTGGTEAFF. The CDR3 bases are TGTGCCAGCAGCCCCTTGACAGGAGGGACTGAAGCTTTCTTT. J is TRBJ1-1 and V is TRBV7-2, with D possibly matching TRBD1 (6 bases). Trimming left V 5 bases short and J 5 bases short, with 15 bases between. This CDR3 is built from 14 residues. Germline lookup yields CDR1 SGHTA and CDR2 FQGNSA.

This clone came up once. This chain connects TRBV21-1 to TRBJ1-5; the table calls TRBD1, which could not be checked here. TRBV21-1 is a known pseudogene. There are 17 residues in the CDR3. The CDR3 bases are TGTGCCAGCAGCAAATGGGCCAGGCAGAATAGCAATCAGCCCCAGCATTTT. Its translation: CASSKWARQNSNQPQHF.

The chain employs TRBV4-3 and TRBJ2-7; tentatively, D is TRBD2 (7 bases). The germline gives CDR1 LGHNA, CDR2 YSLEER. Trimming pared 1 base from V and 2 bases from J, leaving 18 bases between. There are 17 residues in the CDR3. The CDR3 DNA is TGCGCCAGCAGCCAAGCCTTGACAGGAGGGGGGGCCTACGAGCAGTACTTC. It codes for CASSQALTGGGAYEQYF.

This clone was detected once. The rearrangement uses TRBV19 and TRBJ2-3; D uncertain. The V end was cut by 9 bases, the J end by 2 bases, with 12 bases between. The germline V gene has CDR1 LNHDA and CDR2 SQIVND (reference sequence). CDR3 length: 13 amino acids. The CDR3 sequence: CASRGHTTDTQYF. The CDR3 nucleotides are TGTGCCAGCCGAGGTCATACCACAGATACGCAGTATTTT.

This chain links TRBV7-2 with TRBJ2-7; 8 bases are shared with TRBD1. Germline V gene data show CDR1 as SGHTA and CDR2 as FQGNSA. The junction had 10 bases not matched to a gene; V was cut back by 5 bases and J by 1 base. The CDR3 totals 16 residues. This chain's CDR3 is CASSTWTGFRSYEQYF. CDR3 coding DNA: TGTGCCAGCAGCACATGGACAGGGTTTAGGTCCTACGAGCAGTACTTC.

The table lists this clone with a count of one. The chain combines TRBV7-3 with TRBJ2-7, with 8 bases that match TRBD2. Germline CDR1 reads SGHTA; CDR2 reads FQGTGA. The CDR3 length is 15 residues. The ends lost 1 base at V and 4 bases at J; junction bases unmatched: 6. The CDR3 sequence is CASSLMGREGYEQYF. The CDR3 nucleotides read TGTGCCAGCAGCTTAATGGGTCGGGAGGGTTACGAGCAGTACTTC.

J is TRBJ2-2 and V is TRBV19; D remains unclear. Trimming took off 7 bases at V and 1 base at J, with 13 bases between the two ends. Germline CDR1 is LNHDA and CDR2 is SQIVND (reference sequence). There are 15 residues in the CDR3. This CDR3 is CASTNWNLNTGELFF. The CDR3 nucleotides read TGTGCCAGTACCAATTGGAACCTGAACACCGGGGAGCTGTTTTTT.